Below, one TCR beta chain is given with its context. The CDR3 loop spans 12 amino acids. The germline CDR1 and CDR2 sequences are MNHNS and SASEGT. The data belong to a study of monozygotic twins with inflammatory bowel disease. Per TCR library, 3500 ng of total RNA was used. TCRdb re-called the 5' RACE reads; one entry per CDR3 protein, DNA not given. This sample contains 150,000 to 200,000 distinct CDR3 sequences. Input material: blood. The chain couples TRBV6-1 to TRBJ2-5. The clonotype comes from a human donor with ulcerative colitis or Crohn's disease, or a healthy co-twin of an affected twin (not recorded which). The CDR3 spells CASSELGETQYF.